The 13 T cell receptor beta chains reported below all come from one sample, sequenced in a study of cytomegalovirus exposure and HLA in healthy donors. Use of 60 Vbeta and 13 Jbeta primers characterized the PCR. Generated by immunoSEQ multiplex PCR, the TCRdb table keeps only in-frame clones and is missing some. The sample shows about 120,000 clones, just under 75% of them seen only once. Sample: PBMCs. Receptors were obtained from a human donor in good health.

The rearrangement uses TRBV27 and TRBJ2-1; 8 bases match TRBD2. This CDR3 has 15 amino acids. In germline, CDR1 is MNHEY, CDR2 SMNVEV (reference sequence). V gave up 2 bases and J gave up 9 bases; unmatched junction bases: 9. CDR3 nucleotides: TGTGCCAGCAGTTTAGGGCTAGCGGGTGGGGGTGAGCAGTTCTTC. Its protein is CASSLGLAGGGEQFF.

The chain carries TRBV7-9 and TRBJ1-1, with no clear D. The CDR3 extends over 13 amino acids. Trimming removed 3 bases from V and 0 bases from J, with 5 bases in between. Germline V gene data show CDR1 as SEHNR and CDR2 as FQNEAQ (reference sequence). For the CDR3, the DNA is TGTGCCAGCAGCTTGACAATGAACACTGAAGCTTTCTTT. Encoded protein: CASSLTMNTEAFF.

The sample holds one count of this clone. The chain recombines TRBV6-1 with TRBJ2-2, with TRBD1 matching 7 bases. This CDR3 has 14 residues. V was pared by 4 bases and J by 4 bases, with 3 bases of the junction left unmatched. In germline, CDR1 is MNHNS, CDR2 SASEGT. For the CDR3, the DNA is TGTGCCAGCAGTGCGACAGGGTTCACCGGGGAGCTGTTTTTT. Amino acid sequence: CASSATGFTGELFF.

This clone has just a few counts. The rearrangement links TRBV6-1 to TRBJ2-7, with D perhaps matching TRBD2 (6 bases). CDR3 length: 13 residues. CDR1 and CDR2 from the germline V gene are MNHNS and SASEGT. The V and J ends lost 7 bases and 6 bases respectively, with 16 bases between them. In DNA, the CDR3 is TGTGCCAGCAACACCTGGAGGGGTGGCGAGCAGTACTTC. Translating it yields CASNTWRGGEQYF.

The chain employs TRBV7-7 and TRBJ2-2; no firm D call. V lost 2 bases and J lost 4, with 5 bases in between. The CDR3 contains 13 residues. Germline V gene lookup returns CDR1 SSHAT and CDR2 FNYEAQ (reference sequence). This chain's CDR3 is CASSLRGTGELFF. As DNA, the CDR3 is TGTGCCAGCAGCTTAAGAGGCACCGGGGAGCTGTTTTTT.

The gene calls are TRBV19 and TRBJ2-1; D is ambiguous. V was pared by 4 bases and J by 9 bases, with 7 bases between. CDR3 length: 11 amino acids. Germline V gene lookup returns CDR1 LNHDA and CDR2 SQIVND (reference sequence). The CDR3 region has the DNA TGTGCCAGTAGTAATAGATTTGAGCAGTTCTTC. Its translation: CASSNRFEQFF.

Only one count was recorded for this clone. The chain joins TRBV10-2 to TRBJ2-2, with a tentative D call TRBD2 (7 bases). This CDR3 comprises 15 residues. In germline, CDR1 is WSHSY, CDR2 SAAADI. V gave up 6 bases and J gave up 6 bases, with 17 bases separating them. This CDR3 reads CASRRGGTSAGELFF. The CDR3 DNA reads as TGCGCCAGCAGGAGGGGGGGCACGAGCGCCGGGGAGCTGTTTTTT.

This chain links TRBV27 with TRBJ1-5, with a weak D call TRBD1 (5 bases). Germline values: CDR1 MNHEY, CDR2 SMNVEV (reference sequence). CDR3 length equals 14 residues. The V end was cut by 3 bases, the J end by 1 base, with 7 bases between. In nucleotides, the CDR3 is TGTGCCAGCAGTTTGGAGGGGAGCAATCAGCCCCAGCATTTT. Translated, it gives CASSLEGSNQPQHF.

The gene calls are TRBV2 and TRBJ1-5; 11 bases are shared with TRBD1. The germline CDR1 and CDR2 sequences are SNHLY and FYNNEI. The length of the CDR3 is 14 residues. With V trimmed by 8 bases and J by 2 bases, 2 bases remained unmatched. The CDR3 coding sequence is TGTGCCAGCCGGACAGGGGGCGGCAATCAGCCCCAGCATTTT. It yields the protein CASRTGGGNQPQHF.

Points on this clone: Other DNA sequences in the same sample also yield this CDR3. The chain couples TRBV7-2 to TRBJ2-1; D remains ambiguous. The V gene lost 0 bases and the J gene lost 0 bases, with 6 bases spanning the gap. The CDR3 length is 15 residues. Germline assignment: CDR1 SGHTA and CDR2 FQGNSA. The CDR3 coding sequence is TGTGCCAGCAGCTTAGCCCCGGGCTCCTACAATGAGCAGTTCTTC. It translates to CASSLAPGSYNEQFF.

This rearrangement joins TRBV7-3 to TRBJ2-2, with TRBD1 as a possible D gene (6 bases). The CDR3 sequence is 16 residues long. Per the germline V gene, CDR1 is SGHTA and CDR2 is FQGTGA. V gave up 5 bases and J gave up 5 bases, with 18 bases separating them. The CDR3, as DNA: TGTGCCAGCAGCCGTCAGGGGCCCCCCCAGACCGGGGAGCTGTTTTTT. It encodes CASSRQGPPQTGELFF.

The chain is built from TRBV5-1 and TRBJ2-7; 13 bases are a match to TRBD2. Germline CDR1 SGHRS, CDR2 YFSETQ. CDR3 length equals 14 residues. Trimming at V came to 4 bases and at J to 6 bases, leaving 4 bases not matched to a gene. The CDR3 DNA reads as TGCGCCAGCAGCCCGGGACTAGCGGGGCTCGAGCAGTACTTC. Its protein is CASSPGLAGLEQYF.

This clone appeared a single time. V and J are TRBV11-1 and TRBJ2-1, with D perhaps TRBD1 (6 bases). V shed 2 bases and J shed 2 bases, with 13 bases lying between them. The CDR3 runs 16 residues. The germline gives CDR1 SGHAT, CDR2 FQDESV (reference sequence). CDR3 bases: TGTGCCAGCAGCTTATCCTCGAAGGGGGCCTACAATGAGCAGTTCTTC. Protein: CASSLSSKGAYNEQFF.